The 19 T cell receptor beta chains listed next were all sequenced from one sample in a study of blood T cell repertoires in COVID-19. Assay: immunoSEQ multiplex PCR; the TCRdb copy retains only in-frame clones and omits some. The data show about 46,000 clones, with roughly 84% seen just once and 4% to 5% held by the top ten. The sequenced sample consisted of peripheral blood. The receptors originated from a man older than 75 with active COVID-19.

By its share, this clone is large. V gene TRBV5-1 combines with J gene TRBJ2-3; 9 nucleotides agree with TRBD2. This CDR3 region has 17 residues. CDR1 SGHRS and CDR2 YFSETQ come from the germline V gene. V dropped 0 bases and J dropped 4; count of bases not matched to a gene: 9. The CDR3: CASSLATSGWDADTQYF. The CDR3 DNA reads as TGCGCCAGCAGCTTGGCTACTAGCGGGTGGGACGCAGATACGCAGTATTTT.

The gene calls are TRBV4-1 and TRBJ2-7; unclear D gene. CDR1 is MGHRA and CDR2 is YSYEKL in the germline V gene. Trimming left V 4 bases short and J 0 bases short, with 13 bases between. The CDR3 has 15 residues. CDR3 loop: CASSPGLTSSYEQYF. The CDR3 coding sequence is TGCGCCAGCAGCCCTGGGCTTACGAGCTCCTACGAGCAGTACTTC.

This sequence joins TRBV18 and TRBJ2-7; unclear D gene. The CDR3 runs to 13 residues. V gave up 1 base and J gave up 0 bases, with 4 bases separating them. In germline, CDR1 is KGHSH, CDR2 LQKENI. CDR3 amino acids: CASSPRASYEQYF. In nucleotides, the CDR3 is TGTGCCAGCTCACCACGGGCCTCCTACGAGCAGTACTTC.

The CDR3 DNA reads TGTGCCAGCATTGGGGCTGGGGTCCCAAGGCAGTACTTC. Protein: CASIGAGVPRQYF. The chain couples TRBV28 to TRBJ2-7; D may be TRBD1 (5 bases). CDR1 is MDHEN and CDR2 is SYDVKM in the germline V gene. Trimming took 7 bases from V and 9 from J, leaving 19 bases between them. CDR3 size: 13 residues.

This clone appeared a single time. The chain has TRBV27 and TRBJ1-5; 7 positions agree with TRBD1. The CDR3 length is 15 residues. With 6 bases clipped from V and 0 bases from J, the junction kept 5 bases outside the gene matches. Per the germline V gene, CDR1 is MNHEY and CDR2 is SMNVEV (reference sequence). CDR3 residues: CASRQGQNSNQPQHF. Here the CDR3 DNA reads TGTGCCAGCAGGCAGGGACAGAATAGCAATCAGCCCCAGCATTTT.

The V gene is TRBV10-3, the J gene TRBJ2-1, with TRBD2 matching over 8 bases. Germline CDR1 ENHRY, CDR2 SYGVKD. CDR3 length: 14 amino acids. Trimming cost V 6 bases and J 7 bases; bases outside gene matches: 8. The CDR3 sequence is CAIRTSLAENEQFF. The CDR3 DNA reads TGTGCCATCAGGACTTCACTAGCGGAGAATGAGCAGTTCTTC.

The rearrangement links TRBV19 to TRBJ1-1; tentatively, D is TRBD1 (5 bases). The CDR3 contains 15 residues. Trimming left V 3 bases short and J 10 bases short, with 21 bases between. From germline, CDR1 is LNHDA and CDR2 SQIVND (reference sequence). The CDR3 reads CASSMGGGKGIGAFF. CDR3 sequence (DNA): TGTGCCAGTAGTATGGGGGGAGGAAAAGGAATAGGAGCTTTCTTT.

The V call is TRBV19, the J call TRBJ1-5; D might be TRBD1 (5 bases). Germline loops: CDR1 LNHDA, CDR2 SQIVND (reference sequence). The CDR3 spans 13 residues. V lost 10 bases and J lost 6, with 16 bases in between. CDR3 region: CATRDYSGQPQHF. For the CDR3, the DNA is TGTGCCACCAGGGATTACTCCGGTCAGCCCCAGCATTTT.

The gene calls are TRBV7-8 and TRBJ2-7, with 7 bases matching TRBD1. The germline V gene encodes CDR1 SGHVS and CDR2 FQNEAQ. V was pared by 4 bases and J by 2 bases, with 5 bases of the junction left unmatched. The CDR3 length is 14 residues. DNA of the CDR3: TGTGCCAGCAGCTCGGGACAGCCACCCTACGAGCAGTACTTC. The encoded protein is CASSSGQPPYEQYF.

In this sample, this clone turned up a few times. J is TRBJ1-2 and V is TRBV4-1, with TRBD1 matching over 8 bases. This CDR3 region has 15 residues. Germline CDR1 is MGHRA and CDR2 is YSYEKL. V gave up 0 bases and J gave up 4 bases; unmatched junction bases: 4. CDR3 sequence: CASSQETGEVYGYTF. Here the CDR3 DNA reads TGCGCCAGCAGCCAAGAGACAGGGGAGGTCTATGGCTACACCTTC.

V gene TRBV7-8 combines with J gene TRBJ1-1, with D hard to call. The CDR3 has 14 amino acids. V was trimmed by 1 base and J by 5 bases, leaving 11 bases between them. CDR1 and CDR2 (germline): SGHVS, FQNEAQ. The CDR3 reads CASSLVGGSTEAFF. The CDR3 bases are TGTGCCAGCAGCTTAGTCGGCGGGAGTACTGAAGCTTTCTTT.

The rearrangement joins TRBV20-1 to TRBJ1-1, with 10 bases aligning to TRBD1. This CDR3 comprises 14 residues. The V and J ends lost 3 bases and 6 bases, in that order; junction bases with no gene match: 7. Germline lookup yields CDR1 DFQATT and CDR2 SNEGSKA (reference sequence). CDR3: CSASAGTGAAEAFF. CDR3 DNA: TGCAGTGCTAGTGCCGGGACAGGGGCGGCTGAAGCTTTCTTT.

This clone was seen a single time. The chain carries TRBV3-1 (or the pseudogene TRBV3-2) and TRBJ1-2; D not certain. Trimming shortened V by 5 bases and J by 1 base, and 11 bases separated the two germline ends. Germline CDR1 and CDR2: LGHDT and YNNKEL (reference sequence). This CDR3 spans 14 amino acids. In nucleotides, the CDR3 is TGTGCCAGCAGCGGAGCCGGCGGTAACTATGGCTACACCTTC. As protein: CASSGAGGNYGYTF.

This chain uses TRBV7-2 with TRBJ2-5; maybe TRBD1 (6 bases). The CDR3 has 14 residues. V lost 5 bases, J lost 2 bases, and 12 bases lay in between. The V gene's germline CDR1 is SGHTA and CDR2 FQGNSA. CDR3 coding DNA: TGTGCCAGCAGCCCCGGGACACTGCAAGAGACCCAGTACTTC. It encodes CASSPGTLQETQYF.

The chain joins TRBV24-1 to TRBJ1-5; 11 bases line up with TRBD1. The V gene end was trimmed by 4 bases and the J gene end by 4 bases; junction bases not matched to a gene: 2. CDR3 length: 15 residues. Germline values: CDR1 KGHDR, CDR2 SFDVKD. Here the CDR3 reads CATSEGTGGNQPQHF. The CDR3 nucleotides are TGTGCCACCAGTGAGGGGACAGGGGGGAATCAGCCCCAGCATTTT.

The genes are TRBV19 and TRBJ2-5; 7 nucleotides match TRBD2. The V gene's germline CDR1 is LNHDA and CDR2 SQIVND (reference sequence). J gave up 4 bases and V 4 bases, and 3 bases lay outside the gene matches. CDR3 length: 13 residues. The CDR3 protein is CASSSGRAETQYF. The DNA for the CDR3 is TGTGCCAGTAGTAGCGGGAGAGCAGAGACCCAGTACTTC.

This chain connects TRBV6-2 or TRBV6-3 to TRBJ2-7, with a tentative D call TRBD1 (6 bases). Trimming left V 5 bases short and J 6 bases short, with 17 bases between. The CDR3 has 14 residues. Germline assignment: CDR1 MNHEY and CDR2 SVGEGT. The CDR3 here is CASSKTGGYGEQYF. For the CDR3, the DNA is TGTGCCAGCAGTAAGACAGGAGGTTACGGCGAGCAGTACTTC.

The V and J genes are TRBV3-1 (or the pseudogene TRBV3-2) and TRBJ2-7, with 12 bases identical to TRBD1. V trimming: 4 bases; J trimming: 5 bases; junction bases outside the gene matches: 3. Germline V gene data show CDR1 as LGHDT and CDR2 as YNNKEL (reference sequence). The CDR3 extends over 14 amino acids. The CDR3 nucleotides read TGTGCCAGCAGCCCCAGGGACAGGGGGCACGAGCAGTACTTC. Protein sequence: CASSPRDRGHEQYF.

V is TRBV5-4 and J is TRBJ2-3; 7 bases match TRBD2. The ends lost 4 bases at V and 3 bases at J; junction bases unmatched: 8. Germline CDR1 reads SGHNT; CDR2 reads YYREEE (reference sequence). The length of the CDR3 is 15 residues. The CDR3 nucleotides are TGTGCCAGCAGCGGACGGGGGGTGGGGACAGATACGCAGTATTTT. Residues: CASSGRGVGTDTQYF.